This is a list of T cell receptor beta chains from one sample in a study of blood T cell repertoires in COVID-19. This table comes from immunoSEQ multiplex PCR, and its TCRdb copy is limited to in-frame clones, with some not included. The profile covers approximately 300,000 clones, with around 87% appearing a single time and roughly 1% taken by the ten largest. The sequenced sample consisted of peripheral blood. The origin of the receptors is a middle-aged woman with COVID-19, enrolled during active disease. Each CDR3 is given with its conserved first and last residue. The D gene is left open where the match is weak. A clone size is listed for some rows: how often the clone was seen (once, few, many), or a class if it is expanded.

v_call	j_call	cdr3_length	clone_size	d_call	cdr3_aa	cdr3_nt
TRBV5-1	TRBJ2-1	13	.	TRBD1	CASSPTGAGEQFF	TGCGCCAGCAGCCCGACAGGGGCAGGTGAGCAGTTCTTC
TRBV18	TRBJ2-1	15	.	.	CASSPLSGSYNEQFF	TGTGCCAGCTCACCACTGAGCGGTTCCTACAATGAGCAGTTCTTC
TRBV20-1	TRBJ2-5	11	.	.	CSAPARETQYF	TGCAGTGCCCCCGCGAGGGAGACCCAGTACTTC
TRBV11-3	TRBJ2-4	13	.	.	CASSLDQENIQYF	TGTGCCAGCAGCTTAGATCAGGAAAACATTCAGTACTTC
TRBV7-2	TRBJ1-1	14	.	.	CASSLPTTNTEAFF	TGTGCCAGCAGCTTACCCACAACGAACACTGAAGCTTTCTTT
TRBV27	TRBJ2-3	14	.	.	CASSWGGRTDTQYF	TGTGCCAGCAGTTGGGGGGGGCGCACAGATACGCAGTATTTT
TRBV27	TRBJ1-1	17	.	.	CASSPRFGGAMNTEAFF	TGTGCCAGCAGTCCCCGCTTTGGTGGAGCGATGAACACTGAAGCTTTCTTT
TRBV5-4	TRBJ2-1	12	.	TRBD1	CASSIRQGDQFF	TGTGCCAGCAGCATTCGACAGGGGGATCAGTTCTTC
TRBV2	TRBJ2-3	13	.	.	CASMRSWTDTQYF	TGTGCCAGCATGAGGAGTTGGACAGATACGCAGTATTTT
TRBV3-1/TRBV3-2	TRBJ1-2	14	few	TRBD1	CASSQGTGDHGYTF	TGTGCCAGCAGCCAGGGTACAGGGGATCATGGCTACACCTTC
TRBV7-6	TRBJ2-3	17	.	.	CASSLVSGGTSTDTQYF	TGTGCCAGCAGCTTAGTTTCGGGGGGCACTAGCACAGATACGCAGTATTTT
TRBV5-4	TRBJ2-3	16	.	.	CASSQPGHDSTDTQYF	TGTGCCAGCAGCCAACCGGGACACGATAGCACAGATACGCAGTATTTT
TRBV28	TRBJ1-5	16	.	TRBD1	CASRTLQGAKGQPQHF	TGTGCCAGCAGAACTTTACAGGGGGCGAAAGGTCAGCCCCAGCATTTT
TRBV5-5	TRBJ1-1	16	.	.	CASSPGQGGGNTEAFF	TGTGCCAGCAGCCCCGGGCAGGGCGGGGGGAACACTGAAGCTTTCTTT
TRBV19	TRBJ1-4	16	.	.	CASSGTAGPSGEKLFF	TGTGCCAGTAGTGGGACCGCCGGGCCTAGCGGAGAAAAACTGTTTTTT
TRBV2	TRBJ2-4	16	.	TRBD1	CASRDRQGGTKNIQYF	TGTGCCAGCAGGGACCGACAGGGCGGAACCAAAAACATTCAGTACTTC
TRBV11-1	TRBJ1-2	13	.	.	CASSFTGLGGYTF	TGTGCCAGCAGCTTTACAGGGCTGGGCGGCTACACCTTC
TRBV30	TRBJ1-6	14	.	.	CAWGRDGTYSPLHF	TGTGCCTGGGGCCGGGACGGGACTTATTCACCCCTCCACTTT
TRBV27	TRBJ1-2	16	.	.	CASTERGGLRGYGYTF	TGTGCCAGCACCGAGCGGGGCGGGCTTAGAGGCTATGGCTACACCTTC
TRBV6-6	TRBJ1-1	13	.	.	CASRSGMNTEAFF	TGTGCCAGCAGGTCCGGGATGAACACTGAAGCTTTCTTT
TRBV9	TRBJ2-1	16	.	TRBD2	CASSVGVAGDYNEQFF	TGTGCCAGCAGCGTCGGAGTAGCGGGGGACTACAATGAGCAGTTCTTC
TRBV16	TRBJ2-2	17	.	.	CASSQSPGRADTGELFF	TGTGCCAGCAGCCAATCGCCTGGCAGGGCCGACACCGGGGAGCTGTTTTTT
TRBV3-1/TRBV3-2	TRBJ2-7	16	.	TRBD1	CASSQDPGQGVYEQYF	TGTGCCAGCAGCCAAGATCCGGGACAGGGGGTCTACGAGCAGTACTTC
TRBV18	TRBJ2-3	19	.	TRBD1	CASSQTGTGGPGSTDTQYF	TGTGCCAGCTCACAGACCGGGACAGGGGGCCCTGGTAGCACAGATACGCAGTATTTT